This TCR beta chain was recorded in a study of identifying expanded T cells in peripheral blood. General observations from the study: Clone count variance between approximately 2-week samples rose with total template count.

Germline-derived CDR1 and CDR2 are SGHTS and YDEGEE. CDR3 length equals 14 residues. J gave up 6 bases and V 6 bases, and 8 bases lay outside the gene matches. Only in-frame clones appear in the TCRdb table, and some are missing; sequencing was by immunoSEQ multiplex PCR. The data show 120,000 or so clones, about four fifths seen once. A remark on this clone: Antigen unknown.

The rearrangement links TRBV5-8 to TRBJ2-7, with 11 bases matching TRBD1. The sequenced sample was blood. This clonotype was obtained from a person between 18 and 75 years old in good health. CDR3 sequence reads: CASTTGTGGREQYF. The CDR3 DNA reads TGTGCCAGCACCACCGGGACAGGGGGTCGCGAGCAGTACTTC.